These T cell receptor beta chains were read from a single sample in a study of shared clonotypes between healthy human individuals. Repertoires were generated with immunoSEQ multiplex PCR, while TCRdb's copy carries only in-frame clones and drops some. The sample includes around 1.1 million clones, around 82% of them seen just once. The sample was memory CD4+ T cells from PBMCs. These receptors were taken from a young man in good health. Some clones in this sample may be carry-over from other donors' samples. The CDR3 runs from the conserved cysteine through the conserved F or W. The D gene is left open where the match is weak.

>TRBJ2-7|TRBV5-1|NA
CASSPSKGGGSYEQYF
>TRBJ2-1|TRBV7-6|TRBD2
CASSPWTSGSRDEQFF
>TRBJ1-1|TRBV30|NA
CAWRGGNTEAFF
>TRBJ2-7|TRBV28|TRBD2
CASSEGASGSHEQYF
>TRBJ2-1|TRBV5-5|TRBD1
CASSLGTGGSEQFF
>TRBJ2-7|TRBV27|NA
CASSYLAGPSYEQYF
>TRBJ2-7|TRBV7-2|NA
CASSDLGYEQYF
>TRBJ1-1|TRBV6-1|NA
CASSEEQGWGTEAFF
>TRBJ2-5|TRBV18|TRBD2
CASSPPGLARTGETQYF
>TRBJ2-5|TRBV5-1|NA
CASSPLWGETQYF
>TRBJ1-1|TRBV28|NA
CASSPRLGAGAFF
>TRBJ2-5|TRBV7-3|TRBD2
CASSLTSGRQETQYF
>TRBJ1-4|TRBV28|NA
CASGLAGTNEKLFF
>TRBJ2-1|TRBV27|TRBD2
CASSLRPAGGPMNEQFF
>TRBJ2-2|TRBV5-4|TRBD1
CASSLTRDRLFF
>TRBJ1-1|TRBV7-9|NA
CASSLYATEAFF
>TRBJ1-3|TRBV10-3|NA
CAISPRILSSGNTIYF
>TRBJ1-2|TRBV5-6|NA
CASSSPDSLSAAYGYTF
>TRBJ1-1|TRBV9|NA
CASSVGQYTEAFF
>TRBJ1-1|TRBV11-2|NA
CASSPGIVAFF